This T cell receptor (beta chain) was recovered during a study of blood T cell repertoires in COVID-19 (dated by TCRdb to 2018 to 2021). Background on the whole study: Collaborator samples came from the United States, Italy and Spain and covered acute and convalescent phases of COVID-19. Nearly every sample came with metadata listing a de-identified subject ID, COVID-19 status, age in years and sex. Subjects who had been exposed to COVID-19, were actively infected with it, or had recovered from it provided the deeply sampled blood TCRbeta repertoires that made up the dataset. The samples were drawn from the first 160 participants of the ongoing ImmuneRACE study and from 1,254 subjects provided by 6 global collaborators. The prospective study material was composed of cDNA or gDNA derived from T cells, B-cell-depleted T cells, or PBMCs. Where available, HLA class I and class II types were taken from metadata supplied by the sample provider and were not determined by assay-based typing. A freely available public database, intended as a resource for researchers studying the immune response to SARS-CoV-2, is where the repertoires were released. Paper-wide results and their limitations: The amount of clinical and demographic metadata varied by source and participant and was provided uncurated.

Regarding this clone: Its antigen is currently not known. Within one base of it there is no much larger clone, and no base qualities were kept.

One collaborating source in Seattle enrolled patients during active infection and followed them longitudinally through the course of disease. Whole blood was collected in K2EDTA tubes by collaborating institutions according to the institutions' own protocols. For TCRbeta analysis, collaborators shipped samples as frozen whole blood, isolated PBMCs, or DNA extracted from either of those sample types. Germline trimming: 4 bases from V, 5 bases from J; junction bases outside gene matches: 12. In the germline V gene, CDR1 corresponds to SGHTS and CDR2 to YDEGEE. Taken from cysteine to phenylalanine, the CDR3 has 16 residues. Of all the DNA, just the CDR3 is kept, 48 bases in frame from base 1. TCRbeta CDR3 regions were amplified from genomic DNA using the immunoSEQ Assay, a bias-controlled multiplex PCR. Processing in the source paper ran as follows. The number of nucleated cells in each sample was estimated from the amplification of reference gene primers within the assay. Sequence reads were collapsed and filtered to measure the absolute abundance of every unique TCRbeta CDR3 rearrangement. For each sample, productive Simpson clonality was calculated by taking the square root of Simpson's diversity index across productive rearrangements. TCRdb took over this immuneACCESS table, retaining in-frame rearrangements with V and J assigned. Such tables are incomplete; in checked studies, under half of the missing clones stem from an unresolved V gene, and the remainder is unexplained. V, J and clone size are taken as reported in that table, and D and trimming were inferred from the DNA itself. The sample has 250,000 or so clones on record, nearly 90% of them singletons. The ten largest clones add up to 2% to 2.5% of the sample.

The sample consisted of peripheral blood. The rearrangement combines TRBV5-8 with TRBJ2-5, with 9 central nucleotides matching TRBD2. The origin of this receptor is a woman aged 60-75 years with COVID-19, enrolled during active disease. The CDR3 reads CASSRAASGALETQYF. The base sequence is TGTGCCAGCAGCCGGGCGGCTAGCGGGGCACTTGAGACCCAGTACTTC.